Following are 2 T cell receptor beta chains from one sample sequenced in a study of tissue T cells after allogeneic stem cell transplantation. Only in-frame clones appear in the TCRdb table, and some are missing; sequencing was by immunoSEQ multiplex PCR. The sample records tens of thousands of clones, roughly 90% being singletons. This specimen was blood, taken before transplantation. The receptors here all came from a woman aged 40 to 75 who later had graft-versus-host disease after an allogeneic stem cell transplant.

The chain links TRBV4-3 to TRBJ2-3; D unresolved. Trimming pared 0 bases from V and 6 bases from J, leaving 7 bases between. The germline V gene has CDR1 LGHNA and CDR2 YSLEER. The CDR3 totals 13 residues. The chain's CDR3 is CASSQEPRDTQYF. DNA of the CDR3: TGCGCCAGCAGCCAAGAGCCGAGGGATACGCAGTATTTT.

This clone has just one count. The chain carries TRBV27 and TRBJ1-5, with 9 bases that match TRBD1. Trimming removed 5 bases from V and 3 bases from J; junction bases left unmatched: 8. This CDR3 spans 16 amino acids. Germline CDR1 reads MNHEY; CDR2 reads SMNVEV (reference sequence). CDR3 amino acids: CASSPVDRGNNQPQHF. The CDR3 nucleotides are TGTGCCAGCAGTCCAGTGGACAGGGGAAACAATCAGCCCCAGCATTTT.